These 2 T cell receptor beta chains were sequenced from one sample in a study of blood T cell repertoires in COVID-19. Data came from immunoSEQ multiplex PCR; TCRdb stores just in-frame clones and leaves some out. Altogether about 400,000 clones are present, 88% being singletons, with the ten largest covering 2% to 2.5%. The sequenced sample consisted of PBMCs or T cells enriched from blood (not recorded which). These receptors all stem from a woman aged 40 to 50 with acute COVID-19.

This chain joins TRBV9 and TRBJ2-7; 7 bases line up with TRBD1. CDR3 length: 15 residues. The germline V gene encodes CDR1 SGDLS and CDR2 YYNGEE. Unmatched junction bases numbered 9, after V lost 4 bases and J lost 2 bases. Written as DNA, the CDR3 is TGTGCCAGCAGCTTACAGCCCCAGGGGGCCTACGAGCAGTACTTC. Translating it yields CASSLQPQGAYEQYF.

This clone was counted once. Here the CDR3 reads CASSLAGFSSYEQYF. CDR3 bases: TGCGCCAGCAGCTTGGCCGGGTTTAGCTCCTACGAGCAGTACTTC. The V call is TRBV5-1, the J call TRBJ2-7; unclear D gene. Germline V gene data show CDR1 as SGHRS and CDR2 as YFSETQ. V lost 0 bases to trimming and J lost 0 bases, with 10 bases between them. CDR3 size: 15 residues.